These 13 T cell receptor beta chains share one sample of origin, sequenced in a study of radiotherapy plus CTLA-4 blockade in lung cancer. Assay: immunoSEQ multiplex PCR; the TCRdb copy retains only in-frame clones and omits some. The table has some 15,000 clones, 70% to 90% seen once. The source material was peripheral blood, sampled from a patient treated with radiotherapy plus ipilimumab. The receptor set was obtained from a human donor with non-small cell lung cancer that progressed on radiotherapy plus ipilimumab. Some clones in this sample may be carry-over from other donors' samples.

The J gene is TRBJ2-1, the V gene TRBV20-1; the D is unclear. This CDR3 is 10 amino acids long. Trimming removed 7 bases at V and 8 bases at J, with 9 bases between. Germline V gives CDR1 DFQATT, CDR2 SNEGSKA (reference sequence). This chain's CDR3 is CSGITDEQFF. In DNA form, the CDR3 reads TGCAGTGGCATAACAGATGAGCAGTTCTTC.

V is TRBV2 and J is TRBJ2-3; 7 positions agree with TRBD1. Germline V gene lookup returns CDR1 SNHLY and CDR2 FYNNEI. This CDR3 region has 16 residues. V dropped 7 bases and J dropped 1; count of bases not matched to a gene: 11. The CDR3, as DNA: TGTGCCAGCACCTACCCACAGGGGTTAGGCACAGATACGCAGTATTTT. It codes for CASTYPQGLGTDTQYF.

V gene TRBV2 combines with J gene TRBJ2-1, with 7 bases matching TRBD2. V was clipped by 7 bases and J by 7 bases; unmatched bases: 10. Germline CDR1 SNHLY, CDR2 FYNNEI. CDR3 length: 14 amino acids. The CDR3 loop reads CASTREVSINEQFF. In nucleotides, the CDR3 is TGTGCCAGCACCCGGGAGGTTTCTATAAATGAGCAGTTCTTC.

The V and J genes are TRBV6-5 and TRBJ1-2, with 7 bases fitting TRBD1. The germline V gene has CDR1 MNHEY and CDR2 SVGAGI. This CDR3 contains 12 residues. V lost 6 bases and J lost 7; bases outside the gene matches: 5. The DNA for the CDR3 is TGTGCCAGCAGGTTACAGGGGTTTGGCTACACCTTC. This gives the protein CASRLQGFGYTF.

This chain connects TRBV30 to TRBJ2-7; D unclear. Germline-derived CDR1 and CDR2 are GTSNPN and SVGIG (reference sequence). This CDR3 region has 13 residues. Trimming shortened V by 1 base and J by 4 bases, and 11 bases separated the two germline ends. CDR3 bases: TGTGCCTGGAGTGCGGGTAATCTGTACGAGCAGTACTTC. Protein: CAWSAGNLYEQYF.

The gene calls are TRBV14 and TRBJ2-2; 10 bases line up with TRBD1. CDR3 length equals 16 residues. V lost 3 bases to trimming and J lost 4 bases; unmatched junction nucleotides: 5. Germline V gene lookup returns CDR1 SGHDN and CDR2 FVKESK. The CDR3 coding sequence is TGTGCCAGCAGCCACAGACAGGGGGCGGGCACCGGGGAGCTGTTTTTT. It is translated as CASSHRQGAGTGELFF.

The chain couples TRBV27 to TRBJ1-6; no reliable D call. Germline loops: CDR1 MNHEY, CDR2 SMNVEV (reference sequence). This CDR3 contains 13 residues. V lost 2 bases and J 5 bases, leaving 4 bases between the germline ends. In DNA, the CDR3 is TGTGCCAGCAGTTTAGGAGATAATTCACCCCTCCACTTT. Amino acid sequence: CASSLGDNSPLHF.

This clone was seen once. This chain joins TRBV5-1 and TRBJ1-1, with D tentatively TRBD1 (6 bases). The CDR3 sequence is 12 residues long. CDR1 SGHRS and CDR2 YFSETQ come from the germline V gene. V lost 0 bases and J 11 bases, leaving 11 bases between the germline ends. CDR3 sequence (DNA): TGCGCCAGCAGCTTGGCACAGGGCCGCGCTTTCTTT. Amino acid sequence: CASSLAQGRAFF.

This chain connects TRBV7-2 to TRBJ1-2; 7 bases match TRBD1. The length of the CDR3 is 14 residues. V was pared by 6 bases and J by 8 bases, with 12 bases of the junction left unmatched. Germline V CDR1 and CDR2: SGHTA, FQGNSA. CDR3 nucleotides: TGTGCCAGCAGACTAACAGGGGTAGGATACGGCTACACCTTC. It codes for CASRLTGVGYGYTF.

This sequence joins TRBV7-8 and TRBJ2-1; 9 nucleotides agree with TRBD1. Germline V lookup: CDR1 SGHVS, CDR2 FQNEAQ. The CDR3 covers 15 residues. With 5 bases clipped from V and 5 bases from J, the junction kept 7 bases outside the gene matches. The CDR3 spells CASSPGQGLDNEQFF. DNA of the CDR3: TGTGCCAGCAGCCCCGGACAGGGGTTAGACAATGAGCAGTTCTTC.

The rearrangement uses TRBV5-8 and TRBJ2-2, with 13 bases aligning to TRBD2. The J segment lost 3 bases and the V segment lost 3 bases, leaving 8 bases of the junction unmatched. Per germline, CDR1 SGHTS and CDR2 YDEGEE. This CDR3 spans 18 amino acids. The CDR3 bases are TGTGCCAGCAGCTCCACTAGCGGGAGGGCCGTCGACACCGGGGAGCTGTTTTTT. The encoded protein is CASSSTSGRAVDTGELFF.

This chain connects TRBV19 to TRBJ2-3, with 7 bases lining up with TRBD2. This CDR3 has 14 amino acids. Germline-derived CDR1 and CDR2 are LNHDA and SQIVND (reference sequence). V dropped 5 bases and J dropped 3; count of bases not matched to a gene: 5. CDR3 DNA: TGTGCCAGTAGTCCTCCGGGGGGAACAGATACGCAGTATTTT. Translating gives CASSPPGGTDTQYF.

This chain joins TRBV6-6 and TRBJ1-1; 8 bases match TRBD1. Germline CDR1 reads MNHNY; CDR2 reads SVGAGI (reference sequence). V dropped 6 bases and J dropped 7; count of bases not matched to a gene: 10. The length of the CDR3 is 14 residues. The CDR3, as DNA: TGTGCCAGCAGAGACGGACAGGGAAGGAGTGAAGCTTTCTTT. Translating gives CASRDGQGRSEAFF.